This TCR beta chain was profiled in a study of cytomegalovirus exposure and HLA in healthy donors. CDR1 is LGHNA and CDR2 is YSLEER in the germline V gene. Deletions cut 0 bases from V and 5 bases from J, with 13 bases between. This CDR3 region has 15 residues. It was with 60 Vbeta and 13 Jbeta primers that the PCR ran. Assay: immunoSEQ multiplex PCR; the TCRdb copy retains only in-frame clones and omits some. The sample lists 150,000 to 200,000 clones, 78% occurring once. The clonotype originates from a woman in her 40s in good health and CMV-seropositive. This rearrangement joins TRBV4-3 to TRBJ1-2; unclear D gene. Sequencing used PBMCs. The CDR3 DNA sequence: TGCGCCAGCAGCCAAGATTCGGCTGGCGGGTATGGCTACACCTTC. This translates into CASSQDSAGGYGYTF.